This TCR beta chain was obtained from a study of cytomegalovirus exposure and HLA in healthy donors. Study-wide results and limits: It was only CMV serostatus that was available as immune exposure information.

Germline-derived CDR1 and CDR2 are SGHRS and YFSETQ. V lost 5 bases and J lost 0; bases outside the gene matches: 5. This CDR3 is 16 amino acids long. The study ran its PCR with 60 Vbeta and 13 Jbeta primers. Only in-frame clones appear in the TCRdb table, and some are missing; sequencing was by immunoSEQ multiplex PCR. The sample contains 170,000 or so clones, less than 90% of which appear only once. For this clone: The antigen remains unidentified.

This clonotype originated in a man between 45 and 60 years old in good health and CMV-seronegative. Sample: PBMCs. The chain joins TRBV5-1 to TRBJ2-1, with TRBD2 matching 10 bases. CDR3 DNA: TGCGCCAGCAGTTTCAGGACTAGCGGCTCCTACAATGAGCAGTTCTTC. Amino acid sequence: CASSFRTSGSYNEQFF. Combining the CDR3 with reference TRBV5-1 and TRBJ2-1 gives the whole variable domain KAGVTQTPRYLIKTRGQQVTLSCSPISGHRSVSWYQQTPGQGLQFLFEYFSETQRNKGNFPGRFSGRQFSNSRSEMNVSTLELGDSALYLCASSFRTSGSYNEQFFGPGTRLTVL.